A single T cell receptor (beta chain) is shown here with its context. This record belongs to a study of CD8 T cells in Susac syndrome. RNA, at about 0.45 to 1 ug, was reverse transcribed with random hexamers. Amplification of TCR beta CDR3 used immunoSEQ multiplex PCR across 54 Vbeta and 13 Jbeta. TCRdb analysed the immunoSEQ multiplex PCR reads with MiXCR anew, one entry per CDR3 protein. The sample lists a few hundred thousand distinct CDR3 sequences, about 95% seen once, with around 0.16% in the top ten. This TCR was sampled from a human donor with Susac syndrome. Sequencing used CD4+ T cells from PBMCs.

CDR3 bases: TGCGCCAGCAGCCAGGTCCCTACTGTAGGGGCTAGTGAAGCTTTCTTT. Translating it yields CASSQVPTVGASEAFF. This chain joins TRBV4-3 and TRBJ1-1, with D maybe TRBD1 (5 bases). Germline CDR1 LGHNA, CDR2 YSLEER. This CDR3 contains 16 residues. Trimming pared 3 bases from V and 7 bases from J, leaving 21 bases between.